Reported below is one T cell receptor (beta chain). Its antigen remains undetermined. Base qualities are not at hand, and no much larger clone is one base apart. The data derive from a study of T cell repertoires in cytomegalovirus infection (dated by TCRdb to between 2019 and 2020). Turning to the overall study: Because public TCR beta signatures pointed to carriage of CMV infection together with the matching HLA type, the HLA type of each donor mattered for the analysis. Points the paper makes about the study in general: In the ex vivo response, HLA-C-restricted CMV-specific TCR beta clonotypes were dominant, and in two of eight donors the single most frequent clonotype came from this HLA-C-restricted group. Cumulative frequency of public TCR beta family members discriminated carriers of CMV infection plus the relevant HLA type in this cohort and an independent roughly 350-donor cohort.

The instrument given in TCRdb is Illumina HiSeq 1500. TCRdb trimmed public reads at Q25 via fastp, called clones via MiXCR and kept in-frame beta chains. Every CDR3 protein is listed once, alongside the most common genes and DNA of its rows. Across this sample there are under 250,000 distinct CDR3 sequences, with 6.5% seen only once. The ten biggest clones cover roughly 6.5% of the sample. V lost 1 base and J lost 2 bases; the stretch between them is 13 bases long. The germline V gene encodes CDR1 SEHNR and CDR2 FQNEAQ (reference sequence). The CDR3 numbers 16 residues from cysteine through phenylalanine. The sequence is cut down to CDR3 DNA, 48 bases in frame from base 1.

The origin of this receptor is a human donor in good health (CMV status not recorded). Some clones in this sample may be carry-over from other donors' samples. Sequencing used PBMCs. Recombination joined TRBV7-9 with TRBJ2-3; perhaps TRBD2 is the D gene, with 6 bases matching. The DNA sequence follows: TGTGCCAGCAGCTTAGAGGGACTCCGCTCCACAGATACGCAGTATTTT. Its translation is CASSLEGLRSTDTQYF.